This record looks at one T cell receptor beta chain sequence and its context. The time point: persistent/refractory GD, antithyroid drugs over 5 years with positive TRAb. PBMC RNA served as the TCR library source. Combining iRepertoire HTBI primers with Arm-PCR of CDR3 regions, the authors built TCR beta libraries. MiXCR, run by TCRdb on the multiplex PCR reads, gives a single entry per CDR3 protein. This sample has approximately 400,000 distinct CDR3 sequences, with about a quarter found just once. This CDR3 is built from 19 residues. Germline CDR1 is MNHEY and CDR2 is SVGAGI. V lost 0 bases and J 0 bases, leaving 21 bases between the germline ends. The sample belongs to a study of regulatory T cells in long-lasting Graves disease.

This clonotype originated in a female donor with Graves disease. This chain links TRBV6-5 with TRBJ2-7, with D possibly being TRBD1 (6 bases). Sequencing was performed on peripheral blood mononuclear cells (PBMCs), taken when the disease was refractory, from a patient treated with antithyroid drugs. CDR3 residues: CASSYSAPQRQDSSYEQYF. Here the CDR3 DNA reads TGTGCCAGCAGTTACTCGGCCCCGCAACGACAGGACTCCTCCTACGAGCAGTACTTC.